This is a list of T cell receptor beta chains from one sample in a study of liver allograft versus peripheral blood T cells. TCRdb reanalysed the reads using MiXCR and keeps one entry per CDR3 protein. Of 4,000 to 6,000 distinct CDR3 sequences listed, under 20% are singletons. These receptors all come from a human patient who had a liver transplant. Certain T cells may be donor cells from the graft. CDR3s include the opening cysteine and the closing phenylalanine or tryptophan. A D gene is named only where the DNA matches it firmly. Where a row states a size, it is once, few, many or the class of an expanded clone; other rows omit it.

v_gene: TRBV28; j_gene: TRBJ2-7; d_gene: -; abundance: few; CDR3aa: CASSLGGIEQYF; CDR3nt: TGTGCCAGCAGTTTAGGGGGTATTGAGCAGTACTTC
v_gene: TRBV20-1; j_gene: TRBJ2-5; d_gene: -; abundance: -; CDR3aa: CSARDMTDQETQYF; CDR3nt: TGCAGTGCTAGAGATATGACGGACCAAGAGACCCAGTACTTC
v_gene: TRBV6-2/TRBV6-3; j_gene: TRBJ2-1; d_gene: TRBD1; abundance: many; CDR3aa: CASSYTGQGAVREQFF; CDR3nt: TGTGCCAGCAGTTACACCGGACAGGGGGCAGTGCGAGAGCAGTTCTTC
v_gene: TRBV6-5; j_gene: TRBJ2-1; d_gene: TRBD1; abundance: many; CDR3aa: CASSYRWDRPNEQFF; CDR3nt: TGTGCCAGCAGTTACCGGTGGGACAGGCCCAATGAGCAGTTCTTC
v_gene: TRBV18; j_gene: TRBJ1-4; d_gene: -; abundance: many; CDR3aa: CASSPQDTTNEKLFF; CDR3nt: TGTGCCAGCTCACCACAGGATACAACTAATGAAAAACTGTTTTTT
v_gene: TRBV9; j_gene: TRBJ2-6; d_gene: TRBD1; abundance: few; CDR3aa: CASSVDQGVSAGANVLTF; CDR3nt: TGTGCCAGCAGCGTAGATCAGGGGGTGTCAGCTGGGGCCAACGTCCTGACTTTC
v_gene: TRBV19; j_gene: TRBJ2-2; d_gene: TRBD2; abundance: medium-sized; CDR3aa: CASSMGSGLAGRGRFTGELFF; CDR3nt: TGTGCCAGTAGTATGGGGTCAGGACTAGCGGGAAGAGGTCGTTTCACCGGGGAGCTGTTTTTT
v_gene: TRBV13; j_gene: TRBJ1-1; d_gene: -; abundance: medium-sized; CDR3aa: CASSLTGNTEAFF; CDR3nt: TGTGCCAGCAGCTTAACAGGGAACACTGAAGCTTTCTTT
v_gene: TRBV28; j_gene: TRBJ2-3; d_gene: TRBD2; abundance: -; CDR3aa: CASRLGGGEDTQYF; CDR3nt: TGTGCCAGCAGGCTTGGGGGAGGGGAAGATACGCAGTATTTT
v_gene: TRBV28; j_gene: TRBJ2-7; d_gene: TRBD2; abundance: -; CDR3aa: CASSRGGRNEQYF; CDR3nt: TGTGCCAGCAGCCGGGGGGGAAGGAACGAGCAGTACTTC
v_gene: TRBV7-2; j_gene: TRBJ2-1; d_gene: TRBD1; abundance: medium-sized; CDR3aa: CASSSTGTGGLDEQFF; CDR3nt: TGTGCCAGCAGCTCCACCGGGACAGGGGGCTTGGATGAGCAGTTCTTC
v_gene: TRBV20-1; j_gene: TRBJ2-1; d_gene: -; abundance: -; CDR3aa: CSARDLGEQFF; CDR3nt: TGCAGTGCTAGAGATCTGGGGGAGCAGTTCTTC
v_gene: TRBV6-5; j_gene: TRBJ1-2; d_gene: -; abundance: large; CDR3aa: CASSLGGGYGYTF; CDR3nt: TGTGCCAGCAGTCTCGGTGGCGGCTATGGCTACACCTTC
v_gene: TRBV6-1; j_gene: TRBJ1-1; d_gene: -; abundance: medium-sized; CDR3aa: CASSVLSDVQEAFF; CDR3nt: TGTGCCAGCAGTGTCTTGTCGGACGTCCAAGAAGCTTTCTTT
v_gene: TRBV28; j_gene: TRBJ2-1; d_gene: TRBD2; abundance: -; CDR3aa: CASSLAREGNEQFF; CDR3nt: TGTGCCAGCAGTTTGGCTCGGGAGGGTAATGAGCAGTTCTTC
v_gene: TRBV27; j_gene: TRBJ2-1; d_gene: TRBD2; abundance: many; CDR3aa: CASSSIWTSGGSSYNEQFF; CDR3nt: TGTGCCAGCAGTTCAATCTGGACTAGCGGGGGTAGCTCCTACAATGAGCAGTTCTTC
v_gene: TRBV28; j_gene: TRBJ1-3; d_gene: -; abundance: few; CDR3aa: CASSLRGNTIYF; CDR3nt: TGTGCCAGCAGTTTAAGGGGAAACACCATATATTTT
v_gene: TRBV28; j_gene: TRBJ1-3; d_gene: TRBD1; abundance: -; CDR3aa: CASSAGTGSLSGGNTIYF; CDR3nt: TGTGCCAGCAGTGCCGGGACAGGGTCTCTTTCGGGTGGAAACACCATATATTTT
v_gene: TRBV30; j_gene: TRBJ2-5; d_gene: -; abundance: -; CDR3aa: CAWNSGLETQYF; CDR3nt: TGTGCCTGGAATTCTGGATTGGAGACCCAGTACTTC
v_gene: TRBV13; j_gene: TRBJ2-7; d_gene: TRBD1; abundance: medium-sized; CDR3aa: CASSLAGTGVYEQYF; CDR3nt: TGTGCCAGCAGCTTAGCCGGGACAGGGGTCTACGAGCAGTACTTC
v_gene: TRBV6-6; j_gene: TRBJ2-5; d_gene: TRBD2; abundance: many; CDR3aa: CASSYIGGEAGEQETQYF; CDR3nt: TGTGCCAGCAGCTACATCGGGGGGGAGGCGGGGGAGCAGGAGACCCAGTACTTC
v_gene: TRBV28; j_gene: TRBJ2-1; d_gene: -; abundance: -; CDR3aa: CASGPPYNEQFF; CDR3nt: TGTGCCAGCGGCCCTCCCTACAATGAGCAGTTCTTC
v_gene: TRBV19; j_gene: TRBJ2-7; d_gene: -; abundance: medium-sized; CDR3aa: CASSAAEGFYEQYF; CDR3nt: TGTGCCAGTAGTGCCGCCGAAGGGTTCTACGAGCAGTACTTC
v_gene: TRBV6-2/TRBV6-3; j_gene: TRBJ2-7; d_gene: -; abundance: many; CDR3aa: CASSLVPYEQYF; CDR3nt: TGTGCCAGCAGTCTGGTCCCCTACGAGCAGTACTTC
v_gene: TRBV5-5; j_gene: TRBJ2-3; d_gene: TRBD2; abundance: -; CDR3aa: CASSLVTSGSTDTQYF; CDR3nt: TGTGCCAGCAGCTTGGTAACTAGCGGAAGCACAGATACGCAGTATTTT
v_gene: TRBV12-3/TRBV12-4; j_gene: TRBJ2-7; d_gene: -; abundance: -; CDR3aa: CASSLGVGYEQYF; CDR3nt: TGTGCCAGCAGTTTAGGGGTGGGCTACGAGCAGTACTTC
v_gene: TRBV19; j_gene: TRBJ2-1; d_gene: -; abundance: medium-sized; CDR3aa: CASSMSGDSSYNEQFF; CDR3nt: TGTGCCAGTAGTATGTCGGGGGATAGCTCCTACAATGAGCAGTTCTTC
v_gene: TRBV5-3; j_gene: TRBJ2-2; d_gene: -; abundance: -; CDR3aa: CARSLASLQLSVPGELFF; CDR3nt: TGTGCCAGAAGCTTGGCTAGCTTGCAGCTATCAGTCCCCGGGGAGCTGTTTTTT
v_gene: TRBV6-1; j_gene: TRBJ1-1; d_gene: TRBD1; abundance: few; CDR3aa: CASSYRTGERNTEAFF; CDR3nt: TGTGCCAGCAGTTACCGGACAGGGGAGAGGAACACTGAAGCTTTCTTT
v_gene: TRBV27; j_gene: TRBJ2-1; d_gene: TRBD2; abundance: -; CDR3aa: CASSLSTAGGYNEQFF; CDR3nt: TGTGCCAGCAGTTTATCGACAGCGGGAGGTTACAATGAGCAGTTCTTC
v_gene: TRBV20-1; j_gene: TRBJ2-1; d_gene: TRBD1; abundance: -; CDR3aa: CSASDRENEQFF; CDR3nt: TGCAGTGCTTCGGACAGGGAGAATGAGCAGTTCTTC
v_gene: TRBV13; j_gene: TRBJ1-1; d_gene: -; abundance: many; CDR3aa: CASSLGRQTNTEAFF; CDR3nt: TGTGCCAGCAGCTTAGGCCGACAGACGAACACTGAAGCTTTCTTT
v_gene: TRBV28; j_gene: TRBJ2-5; d_gene: -; abundance: -; CDR3aa: CASSSFLLTRWQGTQYF; CDR3nt: TGTGCCAGCAGTTCCTTTCTCTTGACCCGGTGGCAGGGGACCCAGTACTTC
v_gene: TRBV19; j_gene: TRBJ1-6; d_gene: -; abundance: few; CDR3aa: CASSIPQAENSPLHF; CDR3nt: TGTGCCAGTAGTATTCCGCAGGCGGAGAATTCACCCCTCCACTTT
v_gene: TRBV6-2/TRBV6-3; j_gene: TRBJ1-2; d_gene: -; abundance: many; CDR3aa: CASSYALNYGYTF; CDR3nt: TGTGCCAGCAGTTACGCGTTAAACTATGGCTACACCTTC
v_gene: TRBV20-1; j_gene: TRBJ2-1; d_gene: TRBD2; abundance: few; CDR3aa: CSASLRASGRVYNEQFF; CDR3nt: TGCAGTGCTAGCCTACGCGCTAGCGGGAGGGTATACAATGAGCAGTTCTTC
v_gene: TRBV29-1; j_gene: TRBJ1-2; d_gene: TRBD1; abundance: medium-sized; CDR3aa: CSVPPEGAMGYTF; CDR3nt: TGCAGCGTTCCACCGGAGGGGGCCATGGGCTACACCTTC
v_gene: TRBV9; j_gene: TRBJ1-4; d_gene: -; abundance: -; CDR3aa: CASSVDGTPNEKLFF; CDR3nt: TGTGCCAGCAGCGTAGACGGGACACCCAACGAAAAACTGTTTTTT
v_gene: TRBV9; j_gene: TRBJ2-7; d_gene: -; abundance: many; CDR3aa: CASSPVVTDHYEQYF; CDR3nt: TGTGCCAGCAGCCCGGTGGTGACAGACCACTACGAGCAGTACTTC
v_gene: TRBV6-5; j_gene: TRBJ1-5; d_gene: TRBD1; abundance: many; CDR3aa: CASSLDRGHQPQHF; CDR3nt: TGTGCCAGCAGCCTTGACAGGGGGCATCAGCCCCAGCATTTT